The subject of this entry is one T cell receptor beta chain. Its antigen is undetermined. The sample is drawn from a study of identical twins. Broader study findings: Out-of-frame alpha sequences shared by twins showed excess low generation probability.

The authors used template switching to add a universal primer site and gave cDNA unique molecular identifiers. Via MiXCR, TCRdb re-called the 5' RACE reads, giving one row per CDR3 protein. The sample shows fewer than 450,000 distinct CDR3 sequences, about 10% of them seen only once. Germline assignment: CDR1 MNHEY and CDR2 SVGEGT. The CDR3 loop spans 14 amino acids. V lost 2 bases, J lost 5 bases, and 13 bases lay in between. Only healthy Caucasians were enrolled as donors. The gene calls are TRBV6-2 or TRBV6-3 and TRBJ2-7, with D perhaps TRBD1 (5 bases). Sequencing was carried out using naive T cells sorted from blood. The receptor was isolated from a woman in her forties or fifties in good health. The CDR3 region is CASSYRTSVNEQYF. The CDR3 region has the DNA TGTGCCAGCAGTTACCGGACAAGCGTCAACGAGCAGTACTTC.